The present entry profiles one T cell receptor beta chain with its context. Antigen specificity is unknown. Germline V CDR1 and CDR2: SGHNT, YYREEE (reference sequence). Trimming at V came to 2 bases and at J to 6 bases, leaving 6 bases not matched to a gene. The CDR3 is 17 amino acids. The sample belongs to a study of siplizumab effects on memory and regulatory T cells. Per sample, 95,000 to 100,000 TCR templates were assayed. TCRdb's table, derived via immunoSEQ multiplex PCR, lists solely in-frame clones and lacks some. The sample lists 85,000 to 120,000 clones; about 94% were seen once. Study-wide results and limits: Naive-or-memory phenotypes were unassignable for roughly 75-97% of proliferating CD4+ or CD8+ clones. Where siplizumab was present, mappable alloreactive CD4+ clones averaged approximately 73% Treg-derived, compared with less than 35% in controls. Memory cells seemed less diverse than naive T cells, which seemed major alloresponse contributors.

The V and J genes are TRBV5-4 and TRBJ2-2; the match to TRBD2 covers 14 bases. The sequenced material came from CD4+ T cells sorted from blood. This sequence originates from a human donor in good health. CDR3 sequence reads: CASSFPQTSGRAGELFF. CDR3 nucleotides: TGTGCCAGCAGCTTCCCTCAGACTAGCGGGAGGGCCGGGGAGCTGTTTTTT. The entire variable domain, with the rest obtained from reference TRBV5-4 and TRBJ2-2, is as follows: ETGVTQSPTHLIKTRGQQVTLRCSSQSGHNTVSWYQQALGQGPQFIFQYYREEENGRGNFPPRFSGLQFPNYSSELNVNALELDDSALYLCASSFPQTSGRAGELFFGEGSRLTVL.